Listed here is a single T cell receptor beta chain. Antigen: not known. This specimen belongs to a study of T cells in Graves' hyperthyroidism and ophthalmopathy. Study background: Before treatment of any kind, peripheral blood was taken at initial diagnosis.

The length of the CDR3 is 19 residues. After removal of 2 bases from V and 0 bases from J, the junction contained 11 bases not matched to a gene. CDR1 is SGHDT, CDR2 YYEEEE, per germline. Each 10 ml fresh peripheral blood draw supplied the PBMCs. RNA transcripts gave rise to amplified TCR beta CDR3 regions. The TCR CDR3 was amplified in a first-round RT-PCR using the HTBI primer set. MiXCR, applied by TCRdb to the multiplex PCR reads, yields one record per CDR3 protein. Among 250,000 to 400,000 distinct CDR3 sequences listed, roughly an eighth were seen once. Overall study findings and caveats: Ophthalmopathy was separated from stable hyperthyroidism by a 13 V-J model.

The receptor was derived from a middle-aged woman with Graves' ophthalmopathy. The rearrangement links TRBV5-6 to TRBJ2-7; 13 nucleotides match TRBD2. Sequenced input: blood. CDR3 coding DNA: TGTGCCAGCAGCTTAGGCGGACTAGCGGGAGCCGCCTTCTCCTACGAGCAGTACTTC. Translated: CASSLGGLAGAAFSYEQYF.